Listed below are T cell receptor beta chains from one sample, sequenced in a study of vaccination and CD4 T cells after COVID-19. Each CDR3 protein is one row after TCRdb ran MiXCR on the PCR reads. This sample yields fewer than 20,000 distinct CDR3 sequences, of which roughly 46% are seen a single time; about 4% belongs to the top ten. Their antigen targets remain unknown. The sample was CD4+ T cells from blood, cultured in vitro. These TCRs come from a human donor who had recovered from COVID-19. Each CDR3 is given with its conserved first and last residue. The D gene is left open where the match is weak. Clone size is shown for a subset of rows, as once, few, many or a class of expanded clone.

j_call clone_size v_call d_call cdr3_aa cdr3_nt
TRBJ1-5 - TRBV5-1 TRBD1 CASSLDGQGNQPQHF TGCGCCAGCAGCTTGGATGGACAGGGGAATCAGCCCCAGCATTTT
TRBJ1-1 - TRBV20-1 - CSGREGNTEAFF TGCAGTGGCCGGGAGGGGAACACTGAAGCTTTCTTT
TRBJ1-2 few TRBV2 - CASSGWQNYGYTF TGTGCCAGCAGTGGTTGGCAAAACTATGGCTACACCTTC
TRBJ2-1 - TRBV30 TRBD2 CAWSVQAKRGSSYNEQFF TGTGCCTGGAGTGTACAGGCTAAGCGGGGGAGCTCCTACAATGAGCAGTTCTTC
TRBJ2-1 - TRBV27 - CASRGPGEQFF TGTGCCAGCAGGGGACCCGGGGAGCAGTTCTTC
TRBJ1-5 - TRBV5-1 - CASSYSINQPQHF TGCGCCAGCAGTTATAGCATCAATCAGCCCCAGCATTTT
TRBJ2-7 - TRBV5-6 TRBD2 CASSLGVAGLEQYF TGTGCCAGCAGCTTGGGGGTAGCGGGTCTCGAGCAGTACTTC
TRBJ2-1 - TRBV14 - CASSQDRGKGGKAYNEQFF TGTGCCAGCAGCCAAGACCGGGGGAAAGGCGGGAAGGCCTACAATGAGCAGTTCTTC
TRBJ1-2 - TRBV4-2 - CASSQVSREGYGYTF TGTGCCAGCAGCCAAGTTTCCAGGGAAGGCTATGGCTACACCTTC
TRBJ1-5 - TRBV28 TRBD1 CASAGTGRGQPQHF TGTGCCAGCGCCGGGACAGGGAGAGGACAGCCCCAGCATTTT
TRBJ1-3 - TRBV5-4 - CASSLSVGNTIYF TGTGCCAGCAGCTTGTCGGTCGGAAACACCATATATTTT
TRBJ1-2 - TRBV20-1 - CSAQPQPAGEGYTF TGCAGTGCCCAACCCCAGCCCGCGGGTGAAGGCTACACCTTC
TRBJ2-4 - TRBV5-8 TRBD2 CASSLFWGTTAKNIQYF TGTGCCAGCAGCTTGTTTTGGGGGACTACAGCCAAAAACATTCAGTACTTC
TRBJ2-6 once TRBV6-2/TRBV6-3 - CAGSPSPAGANVLTF TGTGCCGGATCCCCCTCCCCTGCCGGGGCCAACGTCCTGACTTTC
TRBJ2-3 - TRBV6-1 - CASRRDRFTDTQYF TGTGCCAGCAGACGCGACAGGTTCACAGATACGCAGTATTTT
TRBJ2-5 - TRBV20-1 TRBD1 CSAFDPNAQGVEETQYF TGCAGTGCTTTCGATCCCAATGCACAGGGGGTGGAGGAGACCCAGTACTTC
TRBJ2-2 - TRBV2 - CASRISPSDGELFF TGTGCCAGCAGAATATCTCCAAGCGACGGGGAGCTGTTTTTT
TRBJ1-2 - TRBV20-1 - CSARDNAAREGYGYTF TGCAGTGCTAGAGATAACGCGGCCCGCGAGGGGTATGGCTACACCTTC
TRBJ1-2 - TRBV12-3/TRBV12-4 TRBD1 CASTPDRGRNNYGYTF TGTGCCAGCACCCCGGACAGGGGGCGGAATAACTATGGCTACACCTTC
TRBJ2-3 few TRBV12-3/TRBV12-4 TRBD1 CASSLRAGGRDTQYF TGTGCCAGCAGTTTGAGGGCAGGGGGCAGAGATACGCAGTATTTT
TRBJ1-2 - TRBV2 - CASSDGVSRGYTF TGTGCCAGCAGTGACGGCGTCAGCCGTGGCTACACCTTC
TRBJ2-5 - TRBV2 TRBD2 CASSVTSGLQETQYF TGTGCCAGCAGTGTCACTAGCGGGCTACAAGAGACCCAGTACTTC
TRBJ2-7 once TRBV5-1 TRBD2 CASSSSGGRGYEQYF TGCGCCAGCAGCTCCTCGGGCGGGAGAGGTTACGAGCAGTACTTC
TRBJ2-2 few TRBV30 - CAWSRGPNTGELFF TGTGCCTGGAGCCGGGGGCCCAACACCGGGGAGCTGTTTTTT
TRBJ1-6 few TRBV5-4 - CASSSTRANSPLHF TGTGCCAGCAGCTCGACCAGGGCTAATTCACCCCTCCACTTT
TRBJ1-1 few TRBV20-1 - CSAGYRASRTEAFF TGCAGTGCAGGATACCGGGCCTCAAGGACTGAAGCTTTCTTT
TRBJ2-2 - TRBV10-3 TRBD2 CAISEAGLAGGGELFF TGTGCCATCAGTGAGGCGGGACTAGCGGGCGGCGGGGAGCTGTTTTTT
TRBJ2-3 - TRBV7-9 - CASSSAAGPGTDTQYF TGTGCCAGCAGCTCCGCGGCGGGACCGGGCACAGATACGCAGTATTTT